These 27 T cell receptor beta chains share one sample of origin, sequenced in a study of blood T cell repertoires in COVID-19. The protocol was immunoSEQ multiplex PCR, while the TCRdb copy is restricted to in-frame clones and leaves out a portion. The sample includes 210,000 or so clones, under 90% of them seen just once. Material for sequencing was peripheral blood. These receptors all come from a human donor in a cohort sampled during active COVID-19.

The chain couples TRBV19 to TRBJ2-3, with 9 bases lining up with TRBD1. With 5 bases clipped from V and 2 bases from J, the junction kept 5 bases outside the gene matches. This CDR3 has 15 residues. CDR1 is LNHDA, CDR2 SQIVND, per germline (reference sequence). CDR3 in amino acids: CASSFGTGTTDTQYF. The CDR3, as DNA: TGTGCCAGTAGTTTTGGGACAGGGACCACAGATACGCAGTATTTT.

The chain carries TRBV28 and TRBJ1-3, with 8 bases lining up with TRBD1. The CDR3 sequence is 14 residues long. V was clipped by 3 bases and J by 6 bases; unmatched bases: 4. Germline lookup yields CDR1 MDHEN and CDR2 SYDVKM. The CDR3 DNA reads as TGTGCCAGCAGTTTTTTCCAGGGGGCAAACACCATATATTTT. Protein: CASSFFQGANTIYF.

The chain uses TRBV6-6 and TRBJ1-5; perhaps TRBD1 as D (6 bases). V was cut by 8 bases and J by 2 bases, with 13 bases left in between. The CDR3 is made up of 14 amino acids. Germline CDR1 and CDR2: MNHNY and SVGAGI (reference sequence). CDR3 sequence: CASGKDSRNQPQHF. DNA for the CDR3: TGTGCCAGCGGAAAGGACAGCCGCAATCAGCCCCAGCATTTT.

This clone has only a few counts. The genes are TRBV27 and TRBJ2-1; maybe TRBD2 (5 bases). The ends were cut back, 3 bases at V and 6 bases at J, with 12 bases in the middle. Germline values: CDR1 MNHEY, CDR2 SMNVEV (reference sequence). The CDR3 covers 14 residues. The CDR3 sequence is CASSLAGSLNEQFF. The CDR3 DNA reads TGTGCCAGCAGTTTGGCGGGCTCTCTCAATGAGCAGTTCTTC.

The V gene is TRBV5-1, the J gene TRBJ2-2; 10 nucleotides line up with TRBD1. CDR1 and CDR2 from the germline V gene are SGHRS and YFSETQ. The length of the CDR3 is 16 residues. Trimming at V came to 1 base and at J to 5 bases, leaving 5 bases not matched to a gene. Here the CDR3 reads CASSLTDRGHTGELFF. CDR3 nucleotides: TGCGCCAGCAGCTTGACTGACAGGGGGCATACCGGGGAGCTGTTTTTT.

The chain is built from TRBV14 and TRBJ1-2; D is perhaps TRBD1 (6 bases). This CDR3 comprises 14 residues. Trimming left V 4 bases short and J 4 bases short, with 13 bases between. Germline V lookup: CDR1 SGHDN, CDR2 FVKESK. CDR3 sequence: CASSLSGGGYGYTF. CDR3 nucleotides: TGTGCCAGCAGCCTGTCGGGGGGCGGCTATGGCTACACCTTC.

CDR3 sequence (DNA): TGTGCCAGCAGCCAATTACCGGGAGGCAATCAGCCCCAGCATTTT. Protein sequence: CASSQLPGGNQPQHF. The chain couples TRBV3-1 (or the pseudogene TRBV3-2) to TRBJ1-5, with D hard to call. Deletions cut 2 bases from V and 2 bases from J, with 10 bases between. This CDR3 contains 15 residues. The germline V gene has CDR1 LGHDT and CDR2 YNNKEL (reference sequence).

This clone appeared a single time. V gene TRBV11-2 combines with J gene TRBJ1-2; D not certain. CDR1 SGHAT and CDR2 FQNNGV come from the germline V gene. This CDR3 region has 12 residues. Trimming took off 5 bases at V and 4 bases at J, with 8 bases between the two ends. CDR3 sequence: CASSGTGYGYTF. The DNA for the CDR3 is TGTGCCAGCAGCGGAACGGGCTATGGCTACACCTTC.

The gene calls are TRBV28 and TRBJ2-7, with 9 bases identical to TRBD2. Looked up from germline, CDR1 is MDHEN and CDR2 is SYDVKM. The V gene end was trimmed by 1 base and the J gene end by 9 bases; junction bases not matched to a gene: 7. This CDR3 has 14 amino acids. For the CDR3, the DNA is TGTGCCAGCAGTTTATCGCTAGCGGGGTCCGCGCAGTACTTC. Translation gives CASSLSLAGSAQYF.

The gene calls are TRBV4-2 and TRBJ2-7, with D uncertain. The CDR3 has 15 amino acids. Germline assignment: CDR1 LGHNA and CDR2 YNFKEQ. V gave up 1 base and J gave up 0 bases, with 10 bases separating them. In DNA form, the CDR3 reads TGTGCCAGCAGCCAAGGGGCAACGAGCTCCTACGAGCAGTACTTC. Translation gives CASSQGATSSYEQYF.

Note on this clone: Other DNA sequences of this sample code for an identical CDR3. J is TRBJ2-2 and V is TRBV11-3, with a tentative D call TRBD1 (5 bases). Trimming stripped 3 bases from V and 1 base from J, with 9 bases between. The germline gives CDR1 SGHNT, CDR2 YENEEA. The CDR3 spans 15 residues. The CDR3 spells CASSLRTGNTGELFF. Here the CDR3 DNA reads TGTGCCAGCAGCTTGCGAACAGGGAACACCGGGGAGCTGTTTTTT.

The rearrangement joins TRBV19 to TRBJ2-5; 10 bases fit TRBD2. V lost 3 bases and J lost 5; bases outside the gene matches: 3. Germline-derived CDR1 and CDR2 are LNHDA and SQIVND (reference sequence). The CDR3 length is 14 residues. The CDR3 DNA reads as TGTGCCAGTAGTATGGGACTAGCGAGGGAGACCCAGTACTTC. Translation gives CASSMGLARETQYF.

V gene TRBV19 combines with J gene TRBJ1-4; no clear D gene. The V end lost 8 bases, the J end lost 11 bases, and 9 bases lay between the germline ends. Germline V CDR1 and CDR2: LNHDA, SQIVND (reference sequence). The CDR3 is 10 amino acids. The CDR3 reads CASLSRKLFF. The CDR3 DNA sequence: TGTGCCAGTCTCTCCAGGAAACTGTTTTTT.

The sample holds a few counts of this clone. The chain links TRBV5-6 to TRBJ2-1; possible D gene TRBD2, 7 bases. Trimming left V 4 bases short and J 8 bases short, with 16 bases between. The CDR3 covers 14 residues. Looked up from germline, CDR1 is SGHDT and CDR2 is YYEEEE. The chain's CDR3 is CASSQPGGVYEQFF. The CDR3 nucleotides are TGTGCCAGCAGCCAGCCGGGGGGCGTATATGAGCAGTTCTTC.

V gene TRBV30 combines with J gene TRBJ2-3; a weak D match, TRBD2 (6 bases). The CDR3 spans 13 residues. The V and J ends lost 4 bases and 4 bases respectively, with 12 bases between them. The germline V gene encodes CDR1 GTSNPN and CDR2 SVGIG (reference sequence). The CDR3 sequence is CAWNPSDPDTQYF. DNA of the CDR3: TGTGCCTGGAATCCTAGCGACCCAGATACGCAGTATTTT.

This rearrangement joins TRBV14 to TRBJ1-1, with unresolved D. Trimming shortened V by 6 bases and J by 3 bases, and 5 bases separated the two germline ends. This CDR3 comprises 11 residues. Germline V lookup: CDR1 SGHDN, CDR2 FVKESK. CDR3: CASRRDTEAFF. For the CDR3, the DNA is TGTGCCAGCAGGCGCGACACTGAAGCTTTCTTT.

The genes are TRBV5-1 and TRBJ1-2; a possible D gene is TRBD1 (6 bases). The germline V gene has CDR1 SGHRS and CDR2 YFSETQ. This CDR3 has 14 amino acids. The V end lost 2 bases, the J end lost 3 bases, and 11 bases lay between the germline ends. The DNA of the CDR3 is TGCGCCAGCAGCTTATCGGGGGGCGACTATGGCTACACCTTC. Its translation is CASSLSGGDYGYTF.

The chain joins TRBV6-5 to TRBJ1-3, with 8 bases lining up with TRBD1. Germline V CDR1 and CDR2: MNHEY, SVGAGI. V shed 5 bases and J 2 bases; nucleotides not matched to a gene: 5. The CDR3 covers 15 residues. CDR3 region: CASSPDRGAGNTIYF. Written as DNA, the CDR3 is TGTGCCAGCAGTCCCGACAGGGGCGCTGGAAACACCATATATTTT.

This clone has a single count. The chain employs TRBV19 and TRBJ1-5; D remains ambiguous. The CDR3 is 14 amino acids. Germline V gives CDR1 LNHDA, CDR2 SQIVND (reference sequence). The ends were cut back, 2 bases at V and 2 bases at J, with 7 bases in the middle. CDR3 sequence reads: CASSISTGNQPQHF. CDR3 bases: TGTGCCAGTAGTATAAGTACAGGCAATCAGCCCCAGCATTTT. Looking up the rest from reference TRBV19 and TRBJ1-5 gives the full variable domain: DGGITQSPKYLFRKEGQNVTLSCEQNLNHDAMYWYRQDPGQGLRLIYYSQIVNDFQKGDIAEGYSVSREKKESFPLTVTSAQKNPTAFYLCASSISTGNQPQHFGDGTRLSIL.

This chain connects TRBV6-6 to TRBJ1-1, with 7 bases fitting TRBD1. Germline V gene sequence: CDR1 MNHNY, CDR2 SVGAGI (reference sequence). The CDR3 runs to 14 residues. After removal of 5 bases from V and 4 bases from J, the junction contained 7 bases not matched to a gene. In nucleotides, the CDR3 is TGTGCCAGCAGTAGGGACAGAGGTATCACTGAAGCTTTCTTT. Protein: CASSRDRGITEAFF.

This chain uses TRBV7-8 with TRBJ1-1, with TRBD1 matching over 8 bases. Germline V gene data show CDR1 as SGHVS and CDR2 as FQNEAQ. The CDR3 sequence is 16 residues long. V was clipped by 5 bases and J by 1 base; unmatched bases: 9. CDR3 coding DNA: TGTGCCAGCAGCCCCCGACAGGGGCCGGGGAACACTGAAGCTTTCTTT. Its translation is CASSPRQGPGNTEAFF.

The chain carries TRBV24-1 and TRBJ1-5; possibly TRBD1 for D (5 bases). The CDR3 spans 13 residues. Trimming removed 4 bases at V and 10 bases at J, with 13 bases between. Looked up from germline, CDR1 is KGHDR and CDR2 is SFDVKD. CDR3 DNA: TGTGCCACCAGTGAATTAGGGGAGGGTCCCCAGCATTTT. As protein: CATSELGEGPQHF.

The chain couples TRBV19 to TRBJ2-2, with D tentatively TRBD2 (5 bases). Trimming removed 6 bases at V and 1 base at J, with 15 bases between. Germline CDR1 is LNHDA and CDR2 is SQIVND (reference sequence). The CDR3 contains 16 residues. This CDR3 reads CASRGPGRGNTGELFF. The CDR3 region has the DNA TGTGCCAGTAGGGGCCCGGGGAGAGGGAACACCGGGGAGCTGTTTTTT.

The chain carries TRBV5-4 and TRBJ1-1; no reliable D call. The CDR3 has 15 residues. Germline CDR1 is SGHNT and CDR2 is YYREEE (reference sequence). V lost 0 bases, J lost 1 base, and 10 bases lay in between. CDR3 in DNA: TGTGCCAGCAGCTTGGACCTTACAGAGAACACTGAAGCTTTCTTT. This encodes CASSLDLTENTEAFF. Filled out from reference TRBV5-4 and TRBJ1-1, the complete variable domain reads ETGVTQSPTHLIKTRGQQVTLRCSSQSGHNTVSWYQQALGQGPQFIFQYYREEENGRGNFPPRFSGLQFPNYSSELNVNALELDDSALYLCASSLDLTENTEAFFGQGTRLTVV.

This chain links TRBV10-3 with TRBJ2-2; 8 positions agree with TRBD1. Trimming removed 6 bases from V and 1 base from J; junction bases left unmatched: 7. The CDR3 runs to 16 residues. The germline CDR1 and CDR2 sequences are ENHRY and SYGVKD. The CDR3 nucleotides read TGTGCCATCAGCGGTCGTGGGACAGGGAACACCGGGGAGCTGTTTTTT. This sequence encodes CAISGRGTGNTGELFF.

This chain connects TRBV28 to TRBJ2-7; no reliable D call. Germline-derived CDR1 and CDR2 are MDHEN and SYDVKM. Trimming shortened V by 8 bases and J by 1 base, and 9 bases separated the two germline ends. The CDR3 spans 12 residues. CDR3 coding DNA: TGTGCCAGCCGATCCGGGTCCTACGAGCAGTACTTC. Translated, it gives CASRSGSYEQYF.

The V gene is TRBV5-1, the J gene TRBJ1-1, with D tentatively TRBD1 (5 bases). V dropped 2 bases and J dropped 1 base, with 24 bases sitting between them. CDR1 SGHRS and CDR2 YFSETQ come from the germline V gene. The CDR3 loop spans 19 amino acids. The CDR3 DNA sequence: TGCGCCAGCAGCTTAAAGGGACTCCTAAACCCAAGTGCGAACACTGAAGCTTTCTTT. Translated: CASSLKGLLNPSANTEAFF.